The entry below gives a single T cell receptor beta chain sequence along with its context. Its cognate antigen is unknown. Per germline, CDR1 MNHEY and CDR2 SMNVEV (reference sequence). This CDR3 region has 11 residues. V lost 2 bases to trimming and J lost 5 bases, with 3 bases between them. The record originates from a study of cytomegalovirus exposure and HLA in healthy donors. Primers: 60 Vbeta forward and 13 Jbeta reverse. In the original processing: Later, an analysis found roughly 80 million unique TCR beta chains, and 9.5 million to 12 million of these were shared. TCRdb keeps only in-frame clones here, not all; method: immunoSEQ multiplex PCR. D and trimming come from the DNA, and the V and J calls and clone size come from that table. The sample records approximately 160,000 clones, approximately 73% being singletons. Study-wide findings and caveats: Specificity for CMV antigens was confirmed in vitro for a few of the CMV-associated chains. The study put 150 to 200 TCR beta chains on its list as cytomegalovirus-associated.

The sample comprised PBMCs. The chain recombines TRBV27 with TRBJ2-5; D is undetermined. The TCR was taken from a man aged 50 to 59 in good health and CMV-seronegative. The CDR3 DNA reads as TGTGCCAGCAGTTTACGGGAGACCCAGTACTTC. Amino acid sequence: CASSLRETQYF.